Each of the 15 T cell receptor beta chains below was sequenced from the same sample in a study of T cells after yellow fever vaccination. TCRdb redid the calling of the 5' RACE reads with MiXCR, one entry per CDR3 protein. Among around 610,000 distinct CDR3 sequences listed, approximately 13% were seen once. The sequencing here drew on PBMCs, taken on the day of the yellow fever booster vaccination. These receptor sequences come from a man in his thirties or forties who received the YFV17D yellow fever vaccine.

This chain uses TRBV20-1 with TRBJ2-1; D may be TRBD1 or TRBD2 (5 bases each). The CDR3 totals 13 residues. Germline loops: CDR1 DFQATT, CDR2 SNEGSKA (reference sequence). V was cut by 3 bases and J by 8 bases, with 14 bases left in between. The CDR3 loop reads CSASRDPGDEQFF. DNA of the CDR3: TGCAGTGCTAGCCGGGACCCAGGCGATGAGCAGTTCTTC.

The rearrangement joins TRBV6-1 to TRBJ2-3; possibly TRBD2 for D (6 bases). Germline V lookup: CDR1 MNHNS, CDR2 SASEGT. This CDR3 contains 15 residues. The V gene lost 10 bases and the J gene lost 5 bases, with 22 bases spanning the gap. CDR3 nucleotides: TGTGCCACCCGGGCGGCGGGACTTCTGGTAGATACGCAGTATTTT. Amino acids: CATRAAGLLVDTQYF.

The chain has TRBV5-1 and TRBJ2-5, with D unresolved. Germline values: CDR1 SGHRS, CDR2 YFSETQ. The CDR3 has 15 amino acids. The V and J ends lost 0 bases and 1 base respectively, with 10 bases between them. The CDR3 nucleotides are TGCGCCAGCAGCTTGGGCCCTACAGCCCAAGAGACCCAGTACTTC. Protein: CASSLGPTAQETQYF.

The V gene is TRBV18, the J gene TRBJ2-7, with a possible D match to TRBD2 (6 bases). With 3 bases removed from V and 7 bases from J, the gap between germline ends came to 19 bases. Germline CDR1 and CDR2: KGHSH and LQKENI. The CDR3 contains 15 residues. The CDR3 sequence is CASSPFGAPGEEQYF. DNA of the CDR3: TGTGCCAGCTCACCCTTCGGGGCCCCGGGAGAAGAGCAGTACTTC. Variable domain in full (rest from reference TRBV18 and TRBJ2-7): NAGVMQNPRHLVRRRGQEARLRCSPMKGHSHVYWYRQLPEEGLKFMVYLQKENIIDESGMPKERFSAEFPKEGPSILRIQQVVRGDSAAYFCASSPFGAPGEEQYFGPGTRLTVT.

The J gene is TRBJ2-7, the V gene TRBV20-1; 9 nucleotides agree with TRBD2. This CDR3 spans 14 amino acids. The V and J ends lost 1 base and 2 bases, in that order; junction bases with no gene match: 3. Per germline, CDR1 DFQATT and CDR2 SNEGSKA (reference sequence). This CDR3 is CSARGTSETYEQYF. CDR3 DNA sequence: TGCAGTGCTAGAGGGACTAGCGAAACCTACGAGCAGTACTTC.

The CDR3 sequence is CASSPGLASRETQYF. CDR3 nucleotides: TGTGCCAGCAGCCCGGGACTAGCGTCCAGGGAGACCCAGTACTTC. The chain is built from TRBV7-8 and TRBJ2-5; 10 nucleotides line up with TRBD2. The CDR3 covers 15 residues. V trimming: 5 bases; J trimming: 5 bases; junction bases outside the gene matches: 8. Germline V lookup: CDR1 SGHVS, CDR2 FQNEAQ.

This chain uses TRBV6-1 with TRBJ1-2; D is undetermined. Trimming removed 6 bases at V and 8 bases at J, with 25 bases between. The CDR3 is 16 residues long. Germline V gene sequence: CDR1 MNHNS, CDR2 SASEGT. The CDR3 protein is CASREKGAANSRGYTF. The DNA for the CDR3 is TGTGCCAGCAGGGAGAAGGGTGCGGCCAACTCCCGGGGCTACACCTTC.

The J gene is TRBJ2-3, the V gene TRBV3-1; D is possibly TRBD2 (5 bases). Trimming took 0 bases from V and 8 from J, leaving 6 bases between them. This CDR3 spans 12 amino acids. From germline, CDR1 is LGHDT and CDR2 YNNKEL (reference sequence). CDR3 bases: TGTGCCAGCAGCCAAGACGGGATTACGCAGTATTTT. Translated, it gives CASSQDGITQYF.

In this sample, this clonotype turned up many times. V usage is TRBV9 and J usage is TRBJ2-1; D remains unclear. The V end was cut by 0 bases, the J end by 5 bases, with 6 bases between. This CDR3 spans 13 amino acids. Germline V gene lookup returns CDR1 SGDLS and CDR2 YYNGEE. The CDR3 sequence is CASSVATNNEQFF. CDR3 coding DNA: TGTGCCAGCAGCGTAGCTACGAACAATGAGCAGTTCTTC.

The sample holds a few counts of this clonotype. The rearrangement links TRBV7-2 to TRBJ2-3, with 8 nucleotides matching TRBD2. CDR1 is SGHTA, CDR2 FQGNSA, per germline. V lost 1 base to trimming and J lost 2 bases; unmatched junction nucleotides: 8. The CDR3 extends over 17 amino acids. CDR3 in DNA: TGTGCCAGCAGCTTAGGGTCAAGCGGGGGTGCCACAGATACGCAGTATTTT. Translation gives CASSLGSSGGATDTQYF.

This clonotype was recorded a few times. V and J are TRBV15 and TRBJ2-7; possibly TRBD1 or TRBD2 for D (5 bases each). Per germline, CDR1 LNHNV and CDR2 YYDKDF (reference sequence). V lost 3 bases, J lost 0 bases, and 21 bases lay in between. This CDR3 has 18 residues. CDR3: CATSRSRDAKSHSYEQYF. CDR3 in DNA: TGTGCCACCAGCAGGTCTCGGGACGCGAAGTCCCACTCCTACGAGCAGTACTTC.

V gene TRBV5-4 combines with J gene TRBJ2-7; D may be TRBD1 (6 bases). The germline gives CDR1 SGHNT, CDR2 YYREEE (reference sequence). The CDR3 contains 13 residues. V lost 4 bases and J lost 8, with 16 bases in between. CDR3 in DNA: TGTGCCAGCAGCCGGGACACCCTGGGGAAGCAGTACTTC. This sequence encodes CASSRDTLGKQYF.

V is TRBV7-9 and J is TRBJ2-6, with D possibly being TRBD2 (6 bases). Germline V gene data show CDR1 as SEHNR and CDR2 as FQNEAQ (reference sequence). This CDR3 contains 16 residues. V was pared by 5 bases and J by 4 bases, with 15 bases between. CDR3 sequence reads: CASSPRRGGGANVLTF. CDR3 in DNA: TGTGCCAGCAGCCCCCGGCGGGGCGGCGGGGCCAACGTCCTGACTTTC.

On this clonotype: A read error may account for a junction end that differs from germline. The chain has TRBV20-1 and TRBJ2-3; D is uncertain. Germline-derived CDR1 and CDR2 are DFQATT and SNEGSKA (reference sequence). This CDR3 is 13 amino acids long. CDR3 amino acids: CSARDSEWDMQYF. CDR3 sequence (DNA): TGCAGTGCTAGAGATTCCGAGTGGGATATGCAGTATTTT.

The CDR3 loop reads CSGDRGGTDTQYF. In nucleotides, the CDR3 is TGCAGCGGGGACAGGGGTGGCACAGATACGCAGTATTTT. The rearrangement uses TRBV29-1 and TRBJ2-3; 10 nucleotides align to TRBD1. The V gene's germline CDR1 is SQVTM and CDR2 ANQGSEA. After removal of 7 bases from V and 1 base from J, the junction contained 2 bases not matched to a gene. The CDR3 contains 13 residues.